Shown below are 23 T cell receptor beta chains from a single sample sequenced in a study of identical twins. TCRdb re-derived calls from the 5' RACE reads in MiXCR, one entry per CDR3 protein. The sample includes about 190,000 distinct CDR3 sequences, less than 20% seen only once; the top ten take 35% to 45%. These data were likewise used in another study, on T cells expressing NK-cell markers.

Sequencing input: CD8+ T cells sorted from blood. The origin of the receptors is a woman between 18 and 30 years old in good health.

The rearrangement joins TRBV11-2 to TRBJ2-7; D ambiguous. The V and J ends lost 5 bases and 0 bases respectively, with 20 bases between them. Germline CDR1 reads SGHAT; CDR2 reads FQNNGV. This CDR3 is 17 amino acids long. CDR3 coding DNA: TGTGCCAGCAGCCCCCAAGGTGTCGGGCTCAGCTCCTACGAGCAGTACTTC. Protein sequence: CASSPQGVGLSSYEQYF.

The chain combines TRBV7-8 with TRBJ2-1; 9 nucleotides line up with TRBD2. The junction had 11 bases not matched to a gene; V was cut back by 3 bases and J by 5 bases. From germline, CDR1 is SGHVS and CDR2 FQNEAQ. The CDR3 loop spans 17 amino acids. CDR3 residues: CASSFFSGTSSHNEQFF. Written as DNA, the CDR3 is TGTGCCAGCAGCTTCTTCTCCGGGACTAGCAGTCACAATGAGCAGTTCTTC.

The V gene is TRBV12-5, the J gene TRBJ2-7; unclear D gene. This CDR3 comprises 14 residues. Trimming cost V 1 base and J 3 bases, with 10 bases left between them. Germline-derived CDR1 and CDR2 are LGHNT and FRNRAP. The CDR3 reads CASGLAHMRYEQYF. The CDR3 DNA reads TGTGCTAGTGGTTTGGCTCATATGCGCTACGAGCAGTACTTC.

This clonotype was recorded a few times. The rearrangement uses TRBV9 and TRBJ2-1; TRBD1 agrees at 8 bases. The CDR3 has 17 residues. J was trimmed by 6 bases and V by 1 base; bases with no gene match: 12. CDR1 and CDR2 from the germline V gene are SGDLS and YYNGEE. The CDR3: CASSVNLVTGEANEQFF. CDR3 nucleotides: TGTGCCAGCAGCGTAAATTTGGTGACAGGGGAAGCCAATGAGCAGTTCTTC.

This clonotype has more than one count but fewer than ten. The chain employs TRBV24-1 and TRBJ2-1, with 7 nucleotides matching TRBD2. V lost 3 bases, J lost 8 bases, and 15 bases stayed unmatched. This CDR3 region has 17 residues. Germline V gives CDR1 KGHDR, CDR2 SFDVKD. CDR3: CATSDRASGMGVDEQFF. CDR3 bases: TGTGCCACCAGTGATCGGGCTAGCGGAATGGGAGTCGATGAGCAGTTCTTC.

This clonotype was found a few times. The chain has TRBV27 and TRBJ1-1, with D perhaps matching TRBD1 (6 bases). This CDR3 spans 15 amino acids. Looked up from germline, CDR1 is MNHEY and CDR2 is SMNVEV (reference sequence). The V end was cut by 7 bases, the J end by 5 bases, with 20 bases between. CDR3 amino acids: CASNLNIPGVTEAFF. CDR3 DNA sequence: TGTGCCAGCAACTTAAATATCCCAGGGGTAACTGAAGCTTTCTTT.

The sample holds many counts of this clonotype. The J gene is TRBJ1-1, the V gene TRBV29-1; D possibly corresponds to TRBD1 (6 bases). V was trimmed by 1 base and J by 1 base, leaving 19 bases between them. The CDR3 sequence is 17 residues long. CDR1 is SQVTM, CDR2 ANQGSEA, per germline. In nucleotides, the CDR3 is TGCAGCGTTGAAGGGCGGGACATCGGCCTAGGGAACACTGAAGCTTTCTTT. This codes for CSVEGRDIGLGNTEAFF.

This rearrangement joins TRBV15 to TRBJ2-3; 7 bases match TRBD1. CDR1 is LNHNV, CDR2 YYDKDF, per germline (reference sequence). Losses at the gene ends were 5 bases for V and 0 bases for J; bases not matched to a gene: 26. This CDR3 comprises 22 residues. CDR3 in amino acids: CATSSRDSNTLSSIQSTDTQYF. CDR3 bases: TGTGCCACCAGCTCACGGGACAGCAATACTCTTAGCTCCATACAGAGCACAGATACGCAGTATTTT.

The sample holds a few counts of this clonotype. Here the CDR3 reads CASSLEGGLPALNEQFF. In nucleotides, the CDR3 is TGTGCCAGCAGCTTAGAGGGGGGGCTCCCGGCACTCAATGAGCAGTTCTTC. V gene TRBV11-2 combines with J gene TRBJ2-1, with a tentative D call TRBD2 (7 bases). Germline V gene sequence: CDR1 SGHAT, CDR2 FQNNGV. V was cut by 0 bases and J by 6 bases, with 18 bases left in between. This CDR3 region has 17 residues.

This clonotype occurred a few times. The chain joins TRBV12-3 or TRBV12-4 to TRBJ2-1; no clear D gene. This CDR3 has 13 residues. The V and J ends lost 4 bases and 9 bases respectively, with 13 bases between them. The CDR3 is CASSSLLGVEQFF. The CDR3 coding sequence is TGTGCCAGCAGTTCCCTCCTAGGAGTTGAGCAGTTCTTC.

The V call is TRBV7-8, the J call TRBJ2-3; D gene unclear. Trimming took 10 bases from V and 0 from J, leaving 11 bases between them. The CDR3 runs to 13 residues. CDR1 and CDR2 from the germline V gene are SGHVS and FQNEAQ. The CDR3 DNA reads TGTGCCACCGGCCCGGAGAGCACAGATACGCAGTATTTT. It yields the protein CATGPESTDTQYF.

The V gene is TRBV9, the J gene TRBJ2-1; a weak D match, TRBD2 (6 bases). Germline V gene data show CDR1 as SGDLS and CDR2 as YYNGEE. The CDR3 is made up of 15 amino acids. The ends were cut back, 4 bases at V and 6 bases at J, with 17 bases in the middle. The CDR3 DNA reads as TGTGCCAGCAGCCCCTACACGACTAGTACCAATGAGCAGTTCTTC. Its translation is CASSPYTTSTNEQFF.

In this sample, this clonotype turned up a few times. This rearrangement joins TRBV11-3 to TRBJ2-7, with D possibly TRBD1 on 5 matching bases. Germline-derived CDR1 and CDR2 are SGHNT and YENEEA. The ends were cut back, 1 base at V and 4 bases at J, with 11 bases in the middle. This CDR3 is built from 14 residues. The CDR3 coding sequence is TGTGCCAGCAGCTTAGGTGACAGACGATACGAGCAGTACTTC. Its translation is CASSLGDRRYEQYF.

CDR3 protein: CAISLISESYGYTF. In DNA form, the CDR3 reads TGTGCCATCAGTCTGATTTCGGAATCCTATGGCTACACCTTC. The chain links TRBV10-3 to TRBJ1-2; D ambiguous. V dropped 5 bases and J dropped 4 bases, with 14 bases sitting between them. The CDR3 has 14 amino acids. Germline values: CDR1 ENHRY, CDR2 SYGVKD.

The chain employs TRBV7-9 and TRBJ1-2; a weak D match, TRBD1 (5 bases). Germline CDR1 and CDR2: SEHNR and FQNEAQ (reference sequence). This CDR3 region has 15 residues. Deletions cut 4 bases from V and 5 bases from J, with 17 bases between. The CDR3 region is CASSSTARETYGYTF. The CDR3 DNA reads as TGTGCCAGCAGCTCCACGGCCAGGGAAACATATGGCTACACCTTC.

The genes are TRBV12-3 or TRBV12-4 and TRBJ2-5; no clear D gene. This CDR3 is 14 amino acids long. V gave up 2 bases and J gave up 4 bases, with 11 bases separating them. The CDR3: CASSLLLVGETQYF. Here the CDR3 DNA reads TGTGCCAGCAGTTTACTTCTAGTCGGAGAGACCCAGTACTTC.

This clonotype was found many times. The chain uses TRBV6-1 and TRBJ2-1; the D is unclear. Germline CDR1 and CDR2: MNHNS and SASEGT. CDR3 length: 15 residues. Trimming removed 2 bases from V and 1 base from J, with 9 bases in between. CDR3 sequence (DNA): TGTGCCAGCAGTGAACTCGGCGGATCCTACAATGAGCAGTTCTTC. It is translated as CASSELGGSYNEQFF.

This clonotype came up once. The chain couples TRBV6-5 to TRBJ2-1, with 7 nucleotides matching TRBD1. CDR1 and CDR2 from the germline V gene are MNHEY and SVGAGI. This CDR3 spans 15 amino acids. V was pared by 2 bases and J by 6 bases, with 7 bases of the junction left unmatched. The CDR3 region is CASSYPVSGGNEQFF. The CDR3 DNA sequence: TGTGCCAGCAGTTACCCCGTGTCAGGGGGCAATGAGCAGTTCTTC.

This clonotype has just a few counts. The chain has TRBV29-1 and TRBJ2-2, with unresolved D. V was shortened by 3 bases and J by 3 bases, with 8 bases between the two germline ends. CDR3 size: 13 residues. The germline V gene has CDR1 SQVTM and CDR2 ANQGSEA. The DNA of the CDR3 is TGCAGCGTTGACAGAGGCGACACCGGGGAGCTGTTTTTT. Protein product: CSVDRGDTGELFF.

This CDR3 is CASSGTGRFYEQYF. CDR3 nucleotides: TGTGCCAGCAGCGGGACAGGGAGGTTCTACGAGCAGTACTTC. The chain links TRBV27 to TRBJ2-7; 9 nucleotides line up with TRBD1. CDR1 is MNHEY and CDR2 is SMNVEV in the germline V gene (reference sequence). Unmatched junction bases numbered 6, after V lost 6 bases and J lost 3 bases. The CDR3 spans 14 residues.

There are a few counts of this clonotype. V and J are TRBV30 and TRBJ2-7; D uncertain. The V and J ends lost 4 bases and 0 bases respectively, with 10 bases between them. The CDR3 contains 13 residues. Germline loops: CDR1 GTSNPN, CDR2 SVGIG (reference sequence). CDR3 nucleotides: TGTGCCTGGAATCCAGGTAGCTCCTACGAGCAGTACTTC. Its translation is CAWNPGSSYEQYF.

This clonotype has more than one count but fewer than ten. This sequence joins TRBV13 and TRBJ2-1; 7 nucleotides match TRBD1. The germline V gene encodes CDR1 PRHDT and CDR2 FYEKMQ (reference sequence). J gave up 6 bases and V 5 bases, and 7 bases lay outside the gene matches. CDR3 length: 14 amino acids. The CDR3 here is CASSAGTVGNEQFF. CDR3 in DNA: TGTGCCAGCAGCGCCGGGACAGTGGGCAATGAGCAGTTCTTC. The variable domain in full, completed from reference TRBV13 and TRBJ2-1, reads AAGVIQSPRHLIKEKRETATLKCYPIPRHDTVYWYQQGPGQDPQFLISFYEKMQSDKGSIPDRFSAQQFSDYHSELNMSSLELGDSALYFCASSAGTVGNEQFFGPGTRLTVL.

This clonotype was detected only a few times. The rearrangement joins TRBV9 to TRBJ1-1, with unresolved D. The CDR3 runs 16 residues. Deletions cut 3 bases from V and 3 bases from J, with 18 bases between. The germline V gene encodes CDR1 SGDLS and CDR2 YYNGEE. The CDR3 protein is CASSASKLLQDTEAFF. Written as DNA, the CDR3 is TGTGCCAGCAGCGCCTCCAAACTACTTCAGGACACTGAAGCTTTCTTT.